This entry features one TCR beta chain sequence. The sample originates from a study of blood T cell repertoires in COVID-19. Study as a whole: Whether acute or convalescent, the COVID-19 samples came from the United States, Italy and Spain. The analysed material was cDNA or gDNA that came from T cells, B-cell-depleted T cells, or PBMCs.

In the original processing: Counts of nucleated cells, estimated from reference gene primer amplification, were obtained. Libraries were prepared by immunoSEQ multiplex PCR; TCRdb keeps only in-frame clonotypes and omits some of them. D and trimming come from the DNA, and the V and J calls and clone size come from that table. This table holds some 170,000 clones, around 76% found once. V was trimmed by 3 bases and J by 8 bases, leaving 17 bases between them. The germline V gene encodes CDR1 LNHDA and CDR2 SQIVND (reference sequence). This CDR3 has 16 residues. Material: peripheral blood. The V call is TRBV19, the J call TRBJ1-6; the D gene is possibly TRBD1 (5 bases). This sequence originates from a woman between 45 and 65 years old with active or convalescent COVID-19. The CDR3 DNA follows: TGTGCCAGTAGTATTGAGCAGGGAAAGCGCTATTCACCCCTCCACTTT. Residues: CASSIEQGKRYSPLHF.